The clone carrying this T cell receptor beta chain was recorded a few times. Per-sample yields of isolated PBMCs were at least 6 million. These data come from a study of blood T cells in healthy people across ages. The second PCR ran 7 to 11 cycles with a sample-barcoded 5' primer and J-beta primers. TCRdb called the 5' RACE reads again in MiXCR, with one record for every CDR3 protein. The sample carries hundreds of thousands of distinct CDR3 sequences, about 25% recorded once. CDR1 MDHEN and CDR2 SYDVKM come from the germline V gene. This CDR3 has 17 residues. The V segment lost 4 bases and the J segment 2 bases; nucleotides outside the gene matches: 13. These data were also filed under a second study, of T cells of mothers and their children.

The chain recombines TRBV28 with TRBJ2-7; TRBD2 agrees at 8 bases. Sequencing used blood. This clonotype was sampled from a boy aged 5-17 years in good health. CDR3 residues: CASSSPLGGAGAYEQYF. The CDR3 nucleotides are TGTGCCAGCAGTTCCCCGCTCGGGGGGGCCGGGGCCTACGAGCAGTACTTC. Full variable domain (outside the CDR3, taken from reference TRBV28 and TRBJ2-7): DVKVTQSSRYLVKRTGEKVFLECVQDMDHENMFWYRQDPGLGLRLIYFSYDVKMKEKGDIPEGYSVSREKKERFSLILESASTNQTSMYLCASSSPLGGAGAYEQYFGPGTRLTVT.